The 27 T cell receptor beta chains below were found in one sample sequenced in a study of cytomegalovirus exposure and HLA in healthy donors. A multiplex PCR was run with 60 Vbeta primers and 13 Jbeta primers. Measured with immunoSEQ multiplex PCR; TCRdb has only the in-frame clones, and not every one. The profile shows about 190,000 clones, approximately 88% of them singletons. What was sequenced was PBMCs. The origin of the receptors is a woman between 50 and 59 years old in good health and CMV-seropositive.

This clone was seen a few times. This chain links TRBV2 with TRBJ1-3; D ambiguous. Germline V gives CDR1 SNHLY, CDR2 FYNNEI. Trimming stripped 10 bases from V and 0 bases from J, with 13 bases between. The CDR3 totals 14 residues. The CDR3 loop reads CATRTGSSGNTIYF. CDR3 DNA: TGTGCCACCCGGACGGGAAGCTCTGGAAACACCATATATTTT.

J is TRBJ1-4 and V is TRBV19; D remains unclear. CDR1 LNHDA and CDR2 SQIVND come from the germline V gene (reference sequence). V lost 6 bases to trimming and J lost 2 bases, with 10 bases between them. This CDR3 contains 14 residues. The CDR3 loop reads CASRSRGTNEKLFF. In DNA form, the CDR3 reads TGTGCCAGTAGATCACGAGGGACTAATGAAAAACTGTTTTTT.

Only one count was recorded for this clone. This rearrangement joins TRBV28 to TRBJ1-3, with TRBD1 matching over 10 bases. Germline V lookup: CDR1 MDHEN, CDR2 SYDVKM. The ends lost 6 bases at V and 0 bases at J; junction bases unmatched: 8. The CDR3 contains 17 residues. The CDR3 coding sequence is TGTGCCAGCAGCATTGGACAGGGGGTCTACTCTGGAAACACCATATATTTT. This gives the protein CASSIGQGVYSGNTIYF.

The V call is TRBV11-2, the J call TRBJ1-2; D unclear. The germline V and J ends were trimmed by 1 base and 7 bases, with 10 bases remaining between them. The CDR3 runs to 13 residues. From germline, CDR1 is SGHAT and CDR2 FQNNGV. This chain's CDR3 is CASSLVPRSGYTF. The CDR3 DNA reads TGTGCCAGCAGCTTAGTTCCAAGGAGTGGCTACACCTTC.

The rearrangement uses TRBV25-1 and TRBJ2-7; TRBD1 agrees at 10 bases. CDR1 and CDR2 (germline): MGHDK, SYGVNS. The ends lost 2 bases at V and 2 bases at J; junction bases unmatched: 6. CDR3 length: 16 amino acids. The CDR3 DNA is TGTGCCAGCAGTGAACCCGGGACAGGGGTAGCCTACGAGCAGTACTTC. This encodes CASSEPGTGVAYEQYF.

V and J are TRBV6-5 and TRBJ1-1; D is uncertain. Germline loops: CDR1 MNHEY, CDR2 SVGAGI. V was cut by 5 bases and J by 1 base, with 8 bases left in between. The CDR3 has 13 residues. The CDR3 DNA follows: TGTGCCAGCAGTGCGGTCAGGAACACTGAAGCTTTCTTT. It translates to CASSAVRNTEAFF.

V gene TRBV19 combines with J gene TRBJ2-5, with TRBD1 matching 7 bases. V shed 5 bases and J 3 bases; nucleotides not matched to a gene: 12. The CDR3 runs to 16 residues. From germline, CDR1 is LNHDA and CDR2 SQIVND (reference sequence). The CDR3 sequence is CASSVTRQGWEETQYF. CDR3 DNA sequence: TGTGCCAGTAGTGTCACCAGACAGGGCTGGGAAGAGACCCAGTACTTC.

The chain recombines TRBV30 with TRBJ2-7, with no clear D. Deletions cut 0 bases from V and 6 bases from J, with 12 bases between. CDR3 length: 13 amino acids. CDR1 and CDR2 from the germline V gene are GTSNPN and SVGIG (reference sequence). The CDR3 DNA sequence: TGTGCCTGGAGTGTGGGCCTGAGTGGCGAGCAGTACTTC. Translated: CAWSVGLSGEQYF. The whole variable domain, filled in from reference TRBV30 and TRBJ2-7, reads SQTIHQWPATLVQPVGSPLSLECTVEGTSNPNLYWYRQAAGRGLQLLFYSVGIGQISSEVPQNLSASRPQDRQFILSSKKLLLSDSGFYLCAWSVGLSGEQYFGPGTRLTVT.

V and J are TRBV7-9 and TRBJ2-7; 11 positions agree with TRBD1. Germline CDR1 reads SEHNR; CDR2 reads FQNEAQ (reference sequence). This CDR3 has 14 amino acids. Trimming at V came to 6 bases and at J to 3 bases, leaving 4 bases not matched to a gene. CDR3 sequence (DNA): TGTGCCAGCAGATCCGGGACAGGGGGCTACGAGCAGTACTTC. Protein: CASRSGTGGYEQYF. Variable domain in full (rest from reference TRBV7-9 and TRBJ2-7): DTGVSQNPRHKITKRGQNVTFRCDPISEHNRLYWYRQTLGQGPEFLTYFQNEAQLEKSRLLSDRFSAERPKGSFSTLEIQRTEQGDSAMYLCASRSGTGGYEQYFGPGTRLTVT.

The rearrangement joins TRBV5-1 to TRBJ1-1; possible D gene TRBD1, 6 bases. V lost 4 bases, J lost 5 bases, and 15 bases lay in between. The CDR3 is 14 residues long. Germline V lookup: CDR1 SGHRS, CDR2 YFSETQ. CDR3 nucleotide sequence: TGCGCCAGCAGCCCGACAGGTGAGGGGACTGAAGCTTTCTTT. Encoded protein: CASSPTGEGTEAFF.

This clone was seen more than once but under ten times. V is TRBV18 and J is TRBJ2-7, with 7 bases fitting TRBD1. Looked up from germline, CDR1 is KGHSH and CDR2 is LQKENI. Trimming at V came to 3 bases and at J to 6 bases, leaving 11 bases not matched to a gene. The CDR3 is 15 residues long. The CDR3 DNA sequence: TGTGCCAGCTCACCTTGGACAGGTGACCTCCTCGAGCAGTACTTC. Protein product: CASSPWTGDLLEQYF.

The chain combines TRBV2 with TRBJ2-1, with 8 bases lining up with TRBD2. Germline CDR1 and CDR2: SNHLY and FYNNEI. The V and J ends lost 2 bases and 3 bases, in that order; junction bases with no gene match: 0. The CDR3 consists of 14 residues. CDR3 in amino acids: CASSELAGYNEQFF. The CDR3 DNA reads as TGTGCCAGCAGTGAACTAGCGGGCTACAATGAGCAGTTCTTC.

The chain couples TRBV6-6 to TRBJ2-7, with a possible D match to TRBD2 (6 bases). The CDR3 runs to 13 residues. The V gene lost 2 bases and the J gene lost 2 bases, with 7 bases spanning the gap. The germline V gene has CDR1 MNHNY and CDR2 SVGAGI (reference sequence). The chain's CDR3 is CASSYAGTYEQYF. The CDR3 DNA reads as TGTGCCAGCAGTTACGCGGGGACCTACGAGCAGTACTTC.

In regard to this clone: At one end the junction does not follow the germline gene, possibly because of a read error. V is TRBV5-1 and J is TRBJ1-6; tentatively, D is TRBD1 (5 bases). The germline V gene has CDR1 SGHRS and CDR2 YFSETQ. This CDR3 comprises 14 residues. CDR3 sequence: CASSLAAGLSPLHF. The CDR3 nucleotides read TGTGCCAGCAGCTTGGCCGCGGGGCTTTCACCCCTCCACTTT.

The chain has TRBV7-9 and TRBJ1-1, with 8 bases matching TRBD1. Trimming took 6 bases from V and 6 from J; bases not matched to a gene: 9. The CDR3 length is 14 residues. Per germline, CDR1 SEHNR and CDR2 FQNEAQ (reference sequence). This CDR3 is CASSSDRDGAEAFF. CDR3 bases: TGTGCCAGCAGTTCGGACAGGGATGGGGCTGAAGCTTTCTTT.

The chain combines TRBV30 with TRBJ1-2, with D possibly TRBD1 on 6 matching bases. V lost 0 bases, J lost 4 bases, and 15 bases lay in between. CDR3 size: 15 residues. Germline V CDR1 and CDR2: GTSNPN, SVGIG (reference sequence). CDR3 DNA: TGTGCCTGGAGTGTAGGCCAGGGGAAAGTCTATGGCTACACCTTC. This gives the protein CAWSVGQGKVYGYTF.

This clone was found a few times. The J gene is TRBJ2-3, the V gene TRBV7-9; 7 bases fit TRBD1. The junction had 9 bases not matched to a gene; V was cut back by 2 bases and J by 1 base. The germline V gene encodes CDR1 SEHNR and CDR2 FQNEAQ (reference sequence). The CDR3 runs to 17 residues. The CDR3 sequence is CASSLLTGTGGTDTQYF. Here the CDR3 DNA reads TGTGCCAGCAGCTTATTAACGGGAACAGGGGGCACAGATACGCAGTATTTT.

This chain connects TRBV10-1 to TRBJ1-4, with 8 positions matching TRBD1. This CDR3 region has 13 residues. Trimming removed 8 bases from V and 7 bases from J; junction bases left unmatched: 6. Germline-derived CDR1 and CDR2 are WNHNN and SYGVQD (reference sequence). CDR3 sequence: CASHSRGREKLFF. The DNA of the CDR3 is TGCGCCAGCCATAGCAGGGGGCGTGAAAAACTGTTTTTT.

The V gene is TRBV27, the J gene TRBJ2-1, with 8 nucleotides matching TRBD1. CDR1 is MNHEY and CDR2 is SMNVEV in the germline V gene (reference sequence). This CDR3 comprises 14 residues. The junction had 6 bases not matched to a gene; V was cut back by 5 bases and J by 6 bases. CDR3 sequence reads: CASSPTGTGNEQFF. The DNA of the CDR3 is TGTGCCAGCAGTCCAACCGGGACAGGCAATGAGCAGTTCTTC.

This clone was counted between two and nine times. The chain is built from TRBV5-1 and TRBJ2-1; 14 bases match TRBD2. The junction had 15 bases not matched to a gene; V was cut back by 4 bases and J by 12 bases. CDR1 is SGHRS and CDR2 is YFSETQ in the germline V gene. The CDR3 runs 17 residues. CDR3 DNA sequence: TGCGCCAGCAGCCCAACCGCCGGGACTAGCGGGGGCCACCGGCAGTTCTTC. Translating it yields CASSPTAGTSGGHRQFF.

The chain employs TRBV2 and TRBJ1-5; D remains unclear. CDR1 SNHLY and CDR2 FYNNEI come from the germline V gene. V lost 1 base to trimming and J lost 3 bases, with 4 bases between them. CDR3 length equals 13 residues. CDR3 protein: CASSEDINQPQHF. The CDR3 DNA is TGTGCCAGCAGTGAAGATATCAATCAGCCCCAGCATTTT.

This clone occurred once. The V call is TRBV5-4, the J call TRBJ2-1, with D perhaps TRBD2 (6 bases). From germline, CDR1 is SGHNT and CDR2 YYREEE (reference sequence). V shed 6 bases and J shed 10 bases, with 20 bases lying between them. The CDR3 totals 14 residues. This chain's CDR3 is CASTPGLDTREQFF. The CDR3 nucleotides read TGTGCCAGCACCCCGGGACTCGATACGCGAGAGCAGTTCTTC.

The chain couples TRBV7-6 to TRBJ2-3; 10 bases match TRBD2. Germline V lookup: CDR1 SGHVS, CDR2 FNYEAQ. Germline trimming cut 5 bases from V and 3 bases from J; bases unmatched to any gene: 8. The CDR3 totals 16 residues. The CDR3 nucleotides read TGTGCCAGCAGCCAACTAGCGGGGAAGGGTACAGATACGCAGTATTTT. It encodes CASSQLAGKGTDTQYF.

This clone appeared a few times. The rearrangement joins TRBV6-6 to TRBJ1-2; TRBD1 matches 7 bases. J lost 5 bases, V lost 6 bases, and 9 bases had no gene match. This CDR3 spans 14 amino acids. Germline loops: CDR1 MNHNY, CDR2 SVGAGI (reference sequence). The CDR3, as DNA: TGTGCCAGCAGCCGTCAGGGGACAGTTTATGGCTACACCTTC. It yields the protein CASSRQGTVYGYTF.

This clone has only one observation. This chain joins TRBV6-5 and TRBJ1-6, with D possibly TRBD1 on 5 matching bases. V dropped 1 base and J dropped 2 bases, with 6 bases sitting between them. Looked up from germline, CDR1 is MNHEY and CDR2 is SVGAGI. CDR3 length: 15 residues. The CDR3 is CASSYLQAYNSPLHF. The CDR3, as DNA: TGTGCCAGCAGTTACTTACAGGCCTATAATTCACCCCTCCACTTT.

This clone was seen a handful of times. The chain has TRBV6-1 and TRBJ2-3, with TRBD2 as a possible D gene (5 bases). V lost 8 bases and J lost 4, with 16 bases in between. The length of the CDR3 is 14 residues. Germline V CDR1 and CDR2: MNHNS, SASEGT. The CDR3 region has the DNA TGTGCCAGCCACAAGGGAGAAGAGGCAGATACGCAGTATTTT. This gives the protein CASHKGEEADTQYF.

This clone was observed a single time. The rearrangement joins TRBV7-8 to TRBJ1-2; 9 nucleotides align to TRBD1. The CDR3 has 15 amino acids. V shed 5 bases and J 1 base; nucleotides not matched to a gene: 5. CDR1 is SGHVS and CDR2 is FQNEAQ in the germline V gene. CDR3 protein: CASSPGTGLNYGYTF. In nucleotides, the CDR3 is TGTGCCAGCAGCCCAGGGACAGGGCTTAACTATGGCTACACCTTC.